Below are 32 T cell receptor beta chains sequenced from a single sample in a study of blood T cell repertoires in COVID-19. Libraries were prepared by immunoSEQ multiplex PCR; TCRdb keeps only in-frame clonotypes and omits some of them. The sample yields under 350,000 clones, 80% to 90% seen once. Sequenced material: PBMCs or T cells enriched from blood (not recorded which). These receptors originate from a woman between 40 and 55 years old with acute COVID-19.

This clone was observed a handful of times. The chain uses TRBV6-5 and TRBJ1-3; D perhaps matches TRBD1 (5 bases). The length of the CDR3 is 15 residues. Between the trimmed V and J ends, which lost 2 bases and 0 bases, there was a span of 8 bases. The germline CDR1 and CDR2 sequences are MNHEY and SVGAGI. CDR3 DNA: TGTGCCAGCAGTTACGGACACCCCTCTGGAAACACCATATATTTT. Protein sequence: CASSYGHPSGNTIYF.

The chain couples TRBV7-8 to TRBJ2-5; D is possibly TRBD1 (6 bases). V was trimmed by 4 bases and J by 5 bases, leaving 14 bases between them. Per the germline V gene, CDR1 is SGHVS and CDR2 is FQNEAQ. The CDR3 has 14 amino acids. The DNA of the CDR3 is TGTGCCAGCAGCTGGGCCAGGGGAGTCGAGACCCAGTACTTC. Its translation: CASSWARGVETQYF.

This clone appeared a few times. The V gene is TRBV11-2, the J gene TRBJ2-3; D remains ambiguous. The length of the CDR3 is 13 residues. From germline, CDR1 is SGHAT and CDR2 FQNNGV. V lost 7 bases and J 5 bases, leaving 13 bases between the germline ends. The CDR3 protein is CASTPISGDTQYF. The CDR3 coding sequence is TGTGCCAGCACCCCTATCTCAGGAGATACGCAGTATTTT.

The chain carries TRBV29-1 and TRBJ1-2; the D gene is possibly TRBD1 (6 bases). V shed 3 bases and J shed 4 bases, with 9 bases lying between them. The germline V gene encodes CDR1 SQVTM and CDR2 ANQGSEA. This CDR3 has 12 residues. The chain's CDR3 is CSVELGGYGYTF. DNA of the CDR3: TGCAGCGTTGAGCTAGGGGGCTATGGCTACACCTTC. The full variable domain, completed using reference TRBV29-1 and TRBJ1-2, is SAVISQKPSRDICQRGTSLTIQCQVDSQVTMMFWYRQQPGQSLTLIATANQGSEATYESGFVIDKFPISRPNLTFSTLTVSNMSPEDSSIYLCSVELGGYGYTFGSGTRLTVV.

This rearrangement joins TRBV2 to TRBJ2-1; 13 bases are shared with TRBD2. The CDR3 spans 15 residues. CDR1 is SNHLY and CDR2 is FYNNEI in the germline V gene. The V and J ends lost 5 bases and 4 bases, in that order; junction bases with no gene match: 2. Here the CDR3 reads CASSWTSGSYNEQFF. Here the CDR3 DNA reads TGTGCCAGCAGTTGGACTAGCGGGAGTTACAATGAGCAGTTCTTC.

CDR3 in amino acids: CASSLTDTQYF. CDR3 DNA sequence: TGTGCCAGCAGTCTCACAGATACGCAGTATTTT. The chain combines TRBV12-3 or TRBV12-4 with TRBJ2-3; unclear D gene. The V end was cut by 5 bases, the J end by 2 bases, with 2 bases between. This CDR3 has 11 amino acids.

The chain is built from TRBV29-1 and TRBJ1-5; the match to TRBD1 covers 8 bases. Trimming at V came to 4 bases and at J to 5 bases, leaving 4 bases not matched to a gene. Germline V lookup: CDR1 SQVTM, CDR2 ANQGSEA. The CDR3 sequence is 13 residues long. DNA for the CDR3: TGCAGCGTTGCTGGACAGGGAGATCAGCCCCAGCATTTT. It codes for CSVAGQGDQPQHF.

V gene TRBV4-2 combines with J gene TRBJ1-2; maybe TRBD1 (6 bases). The CDR3 spans 18 residues. CDR1 and CDR2 from the germline V gene are LGHNA and YNFKEQ. V was shortened by 0 bases and J by 5 bases, with 22 bases between the two germline ends. The CDR3 region has the DNA TGTGCCAGCAGCCAAGATCCGAGACAGGACACAAAGAGATATGGCTACACCTTC. Translation: CASSQDPRQDTKRYGYTF.

The chain is built from TRBV27 and TRBJ2-1, with TRBD1 matching over 7 bases. Germline loops: CDR1 MNHEY, CDR2 SMNVEV (reference sequence). The CDR3 consists of 12 residues. The J segment lost 6 bases and the V segment lost 7 bases, leaving 3 bases of the junction unmatched. The CDR3 protein is CASTSGGNEQFF. The DNA of the CDR3 is TGTGCCAGCACCTCAGGGGGCAATGAGCAGTTCTTC.

J is TRBJ2-7 and V is TRBV28, with D possibly matching TRBD1 (5 bases). The length of the CDR3 is 12 residues. V was pared by 9 bases and J by 3 bases, with 12 bases between. Germline CDR1 and CDR2: MDHEN and SYDVKM. CDR3 residues: CASQRQYYEQYF. The CDR3 coding sequence is TGTGCCAGTCAGAGACAGTACTACGAGCAGTACTTC.

V usage is TRBV6-5 and J usage is TRBJ1-5; D is unclear. The CDR3 is made up of 13 amino acids. Germline values: CDR1 MNHEY, CDR2 SVGAGI. Trimming shortened V by 0 bases and J by 7 bases, and 7 bases separated the two germline ends. CDR3 coding DNA: TGTGCCAGCAGTTACTCGTTAGTGCAGCCCCAGCATTTT. This gives the protein CASSYSLVQPQHF.

The chain joins TRBV6-1 to TRBJ1-2, with TRBD1 identical over 7 bases. Trimming removed 4 bases from V and 4 bases from J; junction bases left unmatched: 12. The CDR3 runs to 16 residues. Germline values: CDR1 MNHNS, CDR2 SASEGT. This chain's CDR3 is CASSVRTGQNFYGYTF. The CDR3 region has the DNA TGTGCCAGCAGTGTCAGGACAGGACAGAACTTCTATGGCTACACCTTC.

The chain combines TRBV27 with TRBJ1-5, with no clear D. Between the trimmed V and J ends, which lost 3 bases and 0 bases, there was a span of 15 bases. There are 17 residues in the CDR3. The germline gives CDR1 MNHEY, CDR2 SMNVEV (reference sequence). As DNA, the CDR3 is TGTGCCAGCAGTTTGCGGGGTGAGGCTTATAGCAATCAGCCCCAGCATTTT. Amino acids: CASSLRGEAYSNQPQHF.

DNA for the CDR3: TGTGCCAGCAGTTACTCGCGGACCCAGTACTTC. Its protein is CASSYSRTQYF. The genes are TRBV6-5 and TRBJ2-5; D not resolved. The V end lost 0 bases, the J end lost 7 bases, and 3 bases lay between the germline ends. The CDR3 is 11 residues long. In germline, CDR1 is MNHEY, CDR2 SVGAGI.

This clone was counted between two and nine times. The chain joins TRBV7-8 to TRBJ1-6; D is unresolved. This CDR3 has 15 amino acids. V was cut by 4 bases and J by 6 bases, with 13 bases left in between. CDR1 and CDR2 from the germline V gene are SGHVS and FQNEAQ. Written as DNA, the CDR3 is TGTGCCAGCAGCTCCACAGTTATCTCTAATTCACCCCTCCACTTT. It codes for CASSSTVISNSPLHF.

The chain links TRBV9 to TRBJ1-3; TRBD1 is a possible D gene (6 bases). This CDR3 is 21 amino acids long. V gave up 0 bases and J gave up 5 bases, with 30 bases separating them. CDR1 is SGDLS, CDR2 YYNGEE, per germline. The CDR3 reads CASSVAIGRGIEYGERNTIYF. The CDR3, as DNA: TGTGCCAGCAGCGTAGCTATTGGCAGGGGAATAGAATACGGTGAGAGAAACACCATATATTTT.

This chain links TRBV5-5 with TRBJ1-5; TRBD1 might be the D (5 bases). CDR1 is SGHKS and CDR2 is YYEKEE in the germline V gene (reference sequence). The CDR3 length is 17 residues. Trimming left V 0 bases short and J 0 bases short, with 13 bases between. In DNA form, the CDR3 reads TGTGCCAGCAGCTTGGAAACAGGCCAATATAGCAATCAGCCCCAGCATTTT. Protein: CASSLETGQYSNQPQHF.

J is TRBJ2-5 and V is TRBV18; TRBD2 matches 8 bases. CDR3 length equals 15 residues. V dropped 0 bases and J dropped 7; count of bases not matched to a gene: 7. The germline gives CDR1 KGHSH, CDR2 LQKENI. The CDR3 loop reads CASSPPGTRSGTQYF. The CDR3 bases are TGTGCCAGCTCACCACCCGGGACTAGGTCCGGGACCCAGTACTTC.

This clone was counted between two and nine times. The chain joins TRBV19 to TRBJ2-7, with TRBD2 as a possible D gene (5 bases). V lost 5 bases to trimming and J lost 6 bases, with 17 bases between them. The CDR3 runs to 14 residues. Germline assignment: CDR1 LNHDA and CDR2 SQIVND (reference sequence). DNA for the CDR3: TGTGCCAGTAGTCTCCTTTGGGGAGAGAGCGAGCAGTACTTC. Amino acid sequence: CASSLLWGESEQYF.

The chain has TRBV29-1 and TRBJ2-1; TRBD2 aligns across 7 bases. This CDR3 contains 13 residues. From germline, CDR1 is SQVTM and CDR2 ANQGSEA. CDR3 in DNA: TGCACCTACTCGGCGGGAGTTTACAATGAGCAGTTCTTC. Its protein is CTYSAGVYNEQFF.

V is TRBV28 and J is TRBJ1-1; the D gene is possibly TRBD1 (5 bases). Germline V gives CDR1 MDHEN, CDR2 SYDVKM. This CDR3 spans 15 amino acids. With 7 bases removed from V and 2 bases from J, the gap between germline ends came to 17 bases. This chain's CDR3 is CASTRRLGVNTEAFF. In DNA form, the CDR3 reads TGTGCCAGCACCCGACGTCTAGGGGTTAACACTGAAGCTTTCTTT.

This chain joins TRBV7-6 and TRBJ2-5, with 13 bases matching TRBD2. The V gene's germline CDR1 is SGHVS and CDR2 FNYEAQ. The CDR3 runs to 16 residues. Unmatched junction bases numbered 7, after V lost 4 bases and J lost 5 bases. CDR3 sequence: CASSSGTSGNGETQYF. For the CDR3, the DNA is TGTGCCAGCAGCTCCGGGACTAGCGGGAATGGGGAGACCCAGTACTTC. Using reference TRBV7-6 and TRBJ2-5 for the parts outside the CDR3, the full variable domain is GAGVSQSPRYKVTKRGQDVALRCDPISGHVSLYWYRQALGQGPEFLTYFNYEAQQDKSGLPNDRFSAERPEGSISTLTIQRTEQRDSAMYRCASSSGTSGNGETQYFGPGTRLLVL.

Of note for this clone: An end of the junction does not agree with germline; a read error may underlie this. The genes are TRBV10-2 and TRBJ2-7; tentative D call: TRBD2 (6 bases). The CDR3 has 14 residues. Germline V gene sequence: CDR1 WSHSY, CDR2 SAAADI. The CDR3 nucleotides are TGCGCCAGCAGTGAATCCCCCCCGGACTACAAGCAGTACTTC. Its protein is CASSESPPDYKQYF.

The chain carries TRBV18 and TRBJ1-2; D gene unclear. The CDR3 is 14 residues long. Germline V gives CDR1 KGHSH, CDR2 LQKENI. Trimming removed 6 bases from V and 2 bases from J, with 13 bases in between. The CDR3: CASSQQRRNYGYTF. The DNA of the CDR3 is TGTGCCAGCTCCCAACAGAGACGGAACTATGGCTACACCTTC.

The genes are TRBV19 and TRBJ1-5, with a tentative D call TRBD1 (5 bases). The CDR3 consists of 15 residues. Trimming removed 8 bases from V and 7 bases from J, with 21 bases in between. Germline V lookup: CDR1 LNHDA, CDR2 SQIVND (reference sequence). The CDR3 sequence is CASSQRGGGFQPQHF. The CDR3 region has the DNA TGTGCCAGTTCCCAAAGGGGCGGAGGGTTCCAGCCCCAGCATTTT.

The chain has TRBV25-1 and TRBJ1-2; a weak D match, TRBD1 (6 bases). The ends were cut back, 7 bases at V and 6 bases at J, with 9 bases in the middle. This CDR3 contains 11 residues. CDR1 is MGHDK and CDR2 is SYGVNS in the germline V gene. In DNA, the CDR3 is TGTGCCAGCAAAAACAGGGATGGCTACACCTTC. As protein: CASKNRDGYTF.

This clone was seen once. This sequence joins TRBV7-9 and TRBJ1-1, with D possibly matching TRBD1 (6 bases). V lost 5 bases, J lost 0 bases, and 16 bases lay in between. This CDR3 region has 16 residues. Germline assignment: CDR1 SEHNR and CDR2 FQNEAQ (reference sequence). CDR3 sequence (DNA): TGTGCCAGCAGCCCTTCGGACAGAGTTTTGAACACTGAAGCTTTCTTT. Translation: CASSPSDRVLNTEAFF.

This rearrangement joins TRBV7-2 to TRBJ1-2; the match to TRBD1 covers 7 bases. Germline values: CDR1 SGHTA, CDR2 FQGNSA. The V and J ends lost 5 bases and 7 bases, in that order; junction bases with no gene match: 10. The CDR3 has 14 residues. The CDR3, as DNA: TGTGCCAGCAGCGCCCAGGGGGGCGGCGGTGGCTACACCTTC. This codes for CASSAQGGGGGYTF. Looking up the rest from reference TRBV7-2 and TRBJ1-2 gives the full variable domain: GAGVSQSPSNKVTEKGKDVELRCDPISGHTALYWYRQSLGQGLEFLIYFQGNSAPDKSGLPSDRFSAERTGGSVSTLTIQRTQQEDSAVYLCASSAQGGGGGYTFGSGTRLTVV.

The V gene is TRBV6-5, the J gene TRBJ1-2; TRBD1 might be the D (5 bases). V lost 5 bases and J 1 base, leaving 14 bases between the germline ends. Germline V gene data show CDR1 as MNHEY and CDR2 as SVGAGI. The CDR3 totals 15 residues. In DNA form, the CDR3 reads TGTGCCAGCAGTCCCCGGGGGGGGATTAACTATGGCTACACCTTC. Protein sequence: CASSPRGGINYGYTF.

This chain links TRBV5-6 with TRBJ2-1; 11 positions match TRBD2. The germline V gene has CDR1 SGHDT and CDR2 YYEEEE. The CDR3 is 16 residues long. V was pared by 1 base and J by 11 bases, with 11 bases of the junction left unmatched. CDR3 protein: CASSLSTDRLAGKQFF. The CDR3 DNA sequence: TGTGCCAGCAGCTTGTCGACCGATCGACTAGCGGGAAAGCAGTTCTTC.

V gene TRBV6-1 combines with J gene TRBJ1-2; the D is unclear. Trimming pared 6 bases from V and 7 bases from J, leaving 12 bases between. This CDR3 is built from 12 residues. CDR1 is MNHNS and CDR2 is SASEGT in the germline V gene. The CDR3 nucleotides are TGTGCCAGCAGCGATAGTACCTTTGGCTACACCTTC. The encoded protein is CASSDSTFGYTF.

The chain joins TRBV3-1 (or the pseudogene TRBV3-2) to TRBJ2-3, with 8 bases aligning to TRBD1. Germline values: CDR1 LGHDT, CDR2 YNNKEL (reference sequence). The ends lost 2 bases at V and 0 bases at J; junction bases unmatched: 13. CDR3 length: 19 residues. Here the CDR3 DNA reads TGTGCCAGCAGCCAAAAGTACAGGGGGAAGAAGCAAAGCACAGATACGCAGTATTTT. It specifies CASSQKYRGKKQSTDTQYF.